This T cell receptor beta chain was captured by sequencing in a study of control samples from healthy donors and cancer patients. Looked up from germline, CDR1 is MNHEY and CDR2 is SVGEGT. With 4 bases clipped from V and 3 bases from J, the junction kept 12 bases outside the gene matches. The length of the CDR3 is 19 residues. Using immunoSEQ multiplex PCR, the repertoire was profiled, and TCRdb retains in-frame clones only, with some absent. The sample includes around 200,000 clones, about nine tenths seen only once; the top ten take about 1.6%. The sample holds one count of this clone. Source material: blood. This chain uses TRBV6-2 or TRBV6-3 with TRBJ2-1; TRBD2 agrees at 13 bases. This TCR came from a woman in her twenties or thirties in good health. CDR3 bases: TGTGCCAGCAGTTGGTGGGGCCCGGGACTAGCGGGACTCTACAATGAGCAGTTCTTC. This sequence encodes CASSWWGPGLAGLYNEQFF.